This record covers a single T cell receptor beta chain. Its binding antigen is unknown. No per-base quality is available; no much larger clone lies one base away. The CDR3 regions of human TCRbeta chains were analyzed by immunosequencing. On the study's bioinformatics: TCRs in the repertoires were matched against a reference library of SARS-CoV-2-specific TCRs that had been generated with the MIRA antigen-specificity platform. Breadth meant the fraction of unique TCRs that were SARS-CoV-2-associated, whereas depth meant the fraction of total T cells that were SARS-CoV-2-associated. Each spike-specific TCR was assigned to its reactive spike region and to a CD4 or CD8 class using the MIRA data. Log10-transformed breadth and depth values were compared by one-way ANOVA with Sidak's multiple comparisons tests. TCRdb re-hosts the immuneACCESS table, in-frame sequences only. Its copies lack some clones; in the studies checked, an unresolved V gene accounts for under half of them, and the cause for the rest is not known. V and J calls and clone size follow that table, whereas D and trimming were derived from the DNA. The sample includes 95,000 to 130,000 clones, with 90% to 95% observed a single time. Just under 3% of the sample is taken by the ten largest.

What this sample's time point label stands for: baseline before first vaccination. Samples from vaccinated people were obtained from the UK trials COV001 and COV002, which included a single-blind randomized controlled phase 2/3 trial of AZD1222 (ChAdOx1 nCoV-19) in healthy adults. Trial participant PBMC samples were collected at day 0 and day 28 after the second dose for TCRbeta chain sequencing. CDR1 and CDR2 were assigned from the germline V gene as MNHEY and SVGAGI. Trimming removed 8 bases from V and 0 bases from J, leaving 5 bases between the germline ends. The CDR3 spans 13 residues, from the cysteine through the phenylalanine. Of the read, only the CDR3 DNA is kept; its 39 bases are in frame from base 1. These data come from a study of T cell responses to AZD1222 COVID-19 vaccine (dated by TCRdb to about 2021). General notes on the study: AZD1222 recipients with second doses at about 4 weeks or about 12 weeks were pooled, because spike-specific TCR depth and breadth did not differ between schedules. TCR sequencing was performed for about 250 trial participants, of whom about 200 were given two doses of AZD1222 and approximately 26 were given two doses of MenACWY control vaccine. Trial participants were enrolled into age subgroups of 18-55, 56-69 and 70-plus years, which contained around 150, 28 and 57 TCR-sequenced participants, respectively. Findings and caveats that apply to the study as a whole: After two AZD1222 doses, both the breadth and the depth of spike-specific TCRs were significantly higher than at day 0 and than in MenACWY recipients. Participants were mostly white British, with more females than males. The authors suggested clonal diversity may have been underestimated. Vaccine-associated CD4 TCRs spanned the whole spike protein, with dominant responses in regions 160-218 and 743-854. Only 5 to 7 AZD1222 recipients were SARS-CoV-2 seropositive at baseline, limiting conclusions about previously exposed vaccinees. Reportedly, almost half of the unique spike-specific TCRs recognized epitopes lying outside the regions that are mutated in the B.1.351 and B.1.1.7 variants. In the small 56-69-year group, the increase in depth fell short of significance, most likely because of low power. Because no day 14 peak-response samples were available, the repertoires could be characterized only after the peak T cell response.

The sample was peripheral blood, taken on day 0 of AZD1222 vaccination. The V and J segments used are TRBV6-5 and TRBJ2-6; tentative D gene TRBD2, with 5 bases matching. This clonotype originated in an adult in good health. The CDR3 protein sequence reads: CASEGSGANVLTF. The DNA is TGTGCCAGCGAGGGCTCTGGGGCCAACGTCCTGACTTTC.